Each of the 21 T cell receptor beta chains below was sequenced from the same sample in a study of PD-L1 blockade in urothelial cancer. TCRdb's table, derived via immunoSEQ multiplex PCR, lists solely in-frame clones and lacks some. The table lists about 40,000 clones, 75% to 90% of them singletons. Time point given: peripheral blood 6 weeks after treatment start. Here the sequenced sample was PBMCs, taken around atezolizumab (anti-PD-L1) treatment. These receptors all come from a man aged 55 to 70 with urothelial cancer.

The J gene is TRBJ2-1, the V gene TRBV14; 14 bases match TRBD2. The CDR3 sequence is 15 residues long. Germline V lookup: CDR1 SGHDN, CDR2 FVKESK. Trimming cost V 6 bases and J 8 bases; bases outside gene matches: 6. CDR3 amino acids: CASRYGTSGGHEQFF. CDR3 in DNA: TGTGCCAGCAGATACGGGACTAGCGGGGGTCATGAGCAGTTCTTC.

The chain couples TRBV6-5 to TRBJ1-5; tentatively, D is TRBD1 (6 bases). The CDR3 has 15 residues. Trimming removed 4 bases from V and 7 bases from J, with 17 bases in between. Germline lookup yields CDR1 MNHEY and CDR2 SVGAGI. The CDR3 nucleotides read TGTGCCAGCAGTTCACACAGGGAGATGGGGCAGCCCCAGCATTTT. Its translation is CASSSHREMGQPQHF.

V usage is TRBV5-1 and J usage is TRBJ1-4, with D perhaps matching TRBD1 (6 bases). The CDR3 has 15 residues. Germline V lookup: CDR1 SGHRS, CDR2 YFSETQ. V dropped 4 bases and J dropped 4 bases, with 14 bases sitting between them. The CDR3 spells CASSERPGVNEKLFF. The CDR3 bases are TGCGCCAGCAGCGAACGCCCAGGGGTTAATGAAAAACTGTTTTTT. Filled out from reference TRBV5-1 and TRBJ1-4, the complete variable domain reads KAGVTQTPRYLIKTRGQQVTLSCSPISGHRSVSWYQQTPGQGLQFLFEYFSETQRNKGNFPGRFSGRQFSNSRSEMNVSTLELGDSALYLCASSERPGVNEKLFFGSGTQLSVL.

The chain links TRBV4-3 to TRBJ2-7, with 9 bases fitting TRBD1. CDR1 LGHNA and CDR2 YSLEER come from the germline V gene. Unmatched junction bases numbered 6, after V lost 0 bases and J lost 0 bases. The CDR3 covers 17 residues. CDR3 region: CASSQESGQGFSYEQYF. For the CDR3, the DNA is TGCGCCAGCAGCCAAGAGTCGGGACAGGGTTTCTCCTACGAGCAGTACTTC.

The chain employs TRBV6-6 and TRBJ2-7; possible D gene TRBD2, 7 bases. CDR3 length equals 14 residues. CDR1 and CDR2 (germline): MNHNY, SVGAGI (reference sequence). The V gene lost 4 bases and the J gene lost 4 bases, with 14 bases spanning the gap. CDR3 protein: CASSSIQGGYEQYF. CDR3 sequence (DNA): TGTGCCAGCAGTTCGATACAGGGAGGGTACGAGCAGTACTTC.

In DNA, the CDR3 is TGTGCCAGCAGTGAATCAGCTAGCGGGAGAGGGGTTGTGAACATTCAGTACTTC. It is translated as CASSESASGRGVVNIQYF. The J gene is TRBJ2-4, the V gene TRBV6-1, with TRBD2 identical over 10 bases. The junction had 14 bases not matched to a gene; V was cut back by 2 bases and J by 7 bases. Germline V CDR1 and CDR2: MNHNS, SASEGT. The CDR3 has 18 amino acids.

The rearrangement links TRBV19 to TRBJ1-4; no firm D call. Germline V lookup: CDR1 LNHDA, CDR2 SQIVND (reference sequence). The CDR3 extends over 15 amino acids. Trimming took 3 bases from V and 1 from J, leaving 9 bases between them. CDR3 sequence (DNA): TGTGCCAGTAGTATGCGGGATTTAACTAATGAAAAACTGTTTTTT. Protein product: CASSMRDLTNEKLFF.

The chain employs TRBV30 and TRBJ1-4; 7 bases agree with TRBD1. The CDR3 spans 14 residues. The germline V gene encodes CDR1 GTSNPN and CDR2 SVGIG (reference sequence). V gave up 5 bases and J gave up 4 bases; unmatched junction bases: 7. CDR3 bases: TGTGCCTGGGCTACAGGGGCTATTAATGAAAAACTGTTTTTT. This gives the protein CAWATGAINEKLFF. The variable domain in full, completed from reference TRBV30 and TRBJ1-4, reads SQTIHQWPATLVQPVGSPLSLECTVEGTSNPNLYWYRQAAGRGLQLLFYSVGIGQISSEVPQNLSASRPQDRQFILSSKKLLLSDSGFYLCAWATGAINEKLFFGSGTQLSVL.

This clone appeared once. CDR3 nucleotides: TGTGCCAGCAGTGACCCACCGGGACTAGCTGCCAATGAGCAGTTCTTC. Amino acid sequence: CASSDPPGLAANEQFF. The J gene is TRBJ2-1, the V gene TRBV6-1; the match to TRBD2 covers 9 bases. The germline CDR1 and CDR2 sequences are MNHNS and SASEGT. This CDR3 is built from 16 residues. Germline trimming cut 3 bases from V and 6 bases from J; bases unmatched to any gene: 9.

The gene calls are TRBV30 and TRBJ2-3; 8 bases map to TRBD2. The CDR3 spans 16 residues. Germline V CDR1 and CDR2: GTSNPN, SVGIG (reference sequence). The CDR3, as DNA: TGTGGTATGGCTCTACGGGAAGCGGGAGACACAGATACGCAGTATTTT. It codes for CGMALREAGDTDTQYF.

The chain has TRBV2 and TRBJ1-5, with 7 bases aligning to TRBD1. Germline lookup yields CDR1 SNHLY and CDR2 FYNNEI. This CDR3 contains 14 residues. V lost 5 bases, J lost 2 bases, and 3 bases stayed unmatched. Written as DNA, the CDR3 is TGTGCCAGCAGTAGACAGGGAGGCAATCAGCCCCAGCATTTT. Translation: CASSRQGGNQPQHF.

This chain uses TRBV10-3 with TRBJ2-7, with D uncertain. The V gene's germline CDR1 is ENHRY and CDR2 SYGVKD. With 7 bases removed from V and 1 base from J, the gap between germline ends came to 8 bases. This CDR3 has 12 amino acids. Written as DNA, the CDR3 is TGTGCCATCATGGGCAGTTCCTACGAGCAGTACTTC. It encodes CAIMGSSYEQYF.

The chain employs TRBV10-3 and TRBJ1-1; unclear D gene. This CDR3 region has 13 residues. Trimming took 3 bases from V and 3 from J, leaving 8 bases between them. The V gene's germline CDR1 is ENHRY and CDR2 SYGVKD. The CDR3 DNA sequence: TGTGCCATCAGTGACAGGAGGGACACTGAAGCTTTCTTT. Translation: CAISDRRDTEAFF.

This chain uses TRBV29-1 with TRBJ2-7; D possibly corresponds to TRBD1 (5 bases). Germline CDR1 reads SQVTM; CDR2 reads ANQGSEA. The V end was cut by 7 bases, the J end by 6 bases, with 16 bases between. The CDR3 runs 12 residues. The CDR3: CSAAQGLSEQYF. As DNA, the CDR3 is TGCAGCGCCGCCCAGGGCCTGAGCGAGCAGTACTTC.

The V call is TRBV30, the J call TRBJ1-1, with D possibly TRBD1 on 6 matching bases. Trimming removed 4 bases at V and 1 base at J, with 10 bases between. In germline, CDR1 is GTSNPN, CDR2 SVGIG (reference sequence). The CDR3 runs 13 residues. The CDR3 sequence: CAWKGRGNTEAFF. CDR3 nucleotides: TGTGCCTGGAAAGGCAGGGGGAACACTGAAGCTTTCTTT.

CDR3 coding DNA: TGTGCCAGCTCACCACGCCGGGGCGAGCAGTACTTC. Residues: CASSPRRGEQYF. This chain uses TRBV18 with TRBJ2-7, with D perhaps TRBD2 (5 bases). Trimming left V 1 base short and J 6 bases short, with 7 bases between. CDR1 and CDR2 from the germline V gene are KGHSH and LQKENI. The CDR3 contains 12 residues.

The J gene is TRBJ2-2, the V gene TRBV7-9, with D possibly matching TRBD1 (6 bases). CDR3 length: 16 amino acids. The V end lost 1 base, the J end lost 1 base, and 10 bases lay between the germline ends. CDR1 and CDR2 (germline): SEHNR, FQNEAQ (reference sequence). As DNA, the CDR3 is TGTGCCAGCAGCTTAGTGGCAGGGGTGAACACCGGGGAGCTGTTTTTT. Translating it yields CASSLVAGVNTGELFF.

This chain uses TRBV19 with TRBJ2-6; the D is unclear. This CDR3 is built from 15 residues. V lost 9 bases and J lost 0, with 12 bases in between. Germline CDR1 LNHDA, CDR2 SQIVND (reference sequence). The DNA of the CDR3 is TGTGCCAGCCAGACACGTAACTCTGGGGCCAACGTCCTGACTTTC. Protein: CASQTRNSGANVLTF.

V and J are TRBV11-2 and TRBJ2-7; D is possibly TRBD1 (5 bases). The CDR3 extends over 14 amino acids. Germline CDR1 reads SGHAT; CDR2 reads FQNNGV. Trimming pared 6 bases from V and 0 bases from J, leaving 12 bases between. The CDR3 DNA reads TGTGCCAGCAGGGAACAGGCGAGCTCCTACGAGCAGTACTTC. Its translation is CASREQASSYEQYF.

V is TRBV18 and J is TRBJ1-2; D gene unclear. Germline V CDR1 and CDR2: KGHSH, LQKENI. Trimming cost V 3 bases and J 5 bases, with 16 bases left between them. This CDR3 has 15 residues. The CDR3 spells CASSPTDGGLYGYTF. The CDR3 DNA follows: TGTGCCAGCTCACCGACGGACGGCGGACTTTATGGCTACACCTTC.

The chain joins TRBV7-8 to TRBJ2-4; the D gene is possibly TRBD1 (6 bases). The CDR3 covers 16 residues. Trimming left V 2 bases short and J 7 bases short, with 18 bases between. Germline CDR1 SGHVS, CDR2 FQNEAQ. This CDR3 is CASSLRSAGTSNIQYF. The CDR3 DNA is TGTGCCAGCAGCTTAAGGTCCGCAGGGACAAGCAACATTCAGTACTTC.